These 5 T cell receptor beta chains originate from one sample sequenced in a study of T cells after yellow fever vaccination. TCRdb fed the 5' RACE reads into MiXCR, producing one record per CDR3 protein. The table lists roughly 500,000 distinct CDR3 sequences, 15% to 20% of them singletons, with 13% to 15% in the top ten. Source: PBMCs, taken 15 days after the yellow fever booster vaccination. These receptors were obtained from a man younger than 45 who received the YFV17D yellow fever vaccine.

As DNA, the CDR3 is TGTGCCATCAGTGGTATCAGGGTGTCCTACAATGAGCAGTTCTTC. Encoded protein: CAISGIRVSYNEQFF. V usage is TRBV10-3 and J usage is TRBJ2-1; possible D gene TRBD1, 5 bases. V was pared by 4 bases and J by 1 base, with 11 bases between. In germline, CDR1 is ENHRY, CDR2 SYGVKD. The CDR3 is 15 residues long.

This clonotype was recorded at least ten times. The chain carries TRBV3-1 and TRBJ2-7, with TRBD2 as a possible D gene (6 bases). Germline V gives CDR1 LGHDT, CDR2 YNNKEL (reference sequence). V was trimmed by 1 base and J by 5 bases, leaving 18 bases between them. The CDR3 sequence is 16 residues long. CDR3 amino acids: CASSQAIRYGGDEQYF. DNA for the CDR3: TGTGCCAGCAGCCAAGCAATCCGCTACGGAGGGGACGAGCAGTACTTC.

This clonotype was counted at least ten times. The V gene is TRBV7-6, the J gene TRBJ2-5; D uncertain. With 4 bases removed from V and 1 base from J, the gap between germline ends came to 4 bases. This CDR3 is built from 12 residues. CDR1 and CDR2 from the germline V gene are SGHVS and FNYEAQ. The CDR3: CASSSVQETQYF. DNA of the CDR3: TGTGCCAGCAGCTCGGTCCAAGAGACCCAGTACTTC.

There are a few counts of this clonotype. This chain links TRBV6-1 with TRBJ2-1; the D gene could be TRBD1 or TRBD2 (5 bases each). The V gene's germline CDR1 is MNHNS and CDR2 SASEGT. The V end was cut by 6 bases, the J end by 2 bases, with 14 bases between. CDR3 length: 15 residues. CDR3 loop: CASRTGLLTYNEQFF. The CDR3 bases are TGTGCCAGCAGAACGGGGCTCCTCACCTACAATGAGCAGTTCTTC.

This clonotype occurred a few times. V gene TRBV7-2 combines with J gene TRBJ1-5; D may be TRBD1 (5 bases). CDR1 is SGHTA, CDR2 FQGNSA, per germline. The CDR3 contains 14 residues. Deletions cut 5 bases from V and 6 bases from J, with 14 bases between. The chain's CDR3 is CASSPGHGPQPQHF. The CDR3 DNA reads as TGTGCCAGCAGCCCAGGGCACGGACCTCAGCCCCAGCATTTT.